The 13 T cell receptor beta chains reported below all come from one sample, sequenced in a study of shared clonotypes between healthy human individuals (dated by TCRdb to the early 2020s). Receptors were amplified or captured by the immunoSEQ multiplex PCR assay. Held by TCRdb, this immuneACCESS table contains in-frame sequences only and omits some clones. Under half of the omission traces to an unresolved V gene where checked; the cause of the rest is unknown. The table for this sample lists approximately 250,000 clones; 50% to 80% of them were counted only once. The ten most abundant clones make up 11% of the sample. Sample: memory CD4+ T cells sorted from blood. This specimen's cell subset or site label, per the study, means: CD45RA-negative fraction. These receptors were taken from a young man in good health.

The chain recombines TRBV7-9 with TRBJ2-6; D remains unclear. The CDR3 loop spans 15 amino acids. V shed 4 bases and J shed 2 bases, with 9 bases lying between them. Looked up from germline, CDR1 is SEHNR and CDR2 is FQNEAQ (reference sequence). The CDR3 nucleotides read TGTGCCAGCAGCTCAAGGGTCACTGGGGCCAACGTCCTGACTTTC. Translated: CASSSRVTGANVLTF. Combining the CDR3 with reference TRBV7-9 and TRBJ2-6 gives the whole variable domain DTGVSQNPRHKITKRGQNVTFRCDPISEHNRLYWYRQTLGQGPEFLTYFQNEAQLEKSRLLSDRFSAERPKGSFSTLEIQRTEQGDSAMYLCASSSRVTGANVLTFGAGSRLTVL.

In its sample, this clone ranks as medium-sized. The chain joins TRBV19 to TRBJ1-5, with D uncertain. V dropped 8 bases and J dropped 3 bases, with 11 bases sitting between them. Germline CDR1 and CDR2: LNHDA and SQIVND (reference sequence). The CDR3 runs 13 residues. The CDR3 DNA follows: TGTGCCAGTGGAGGACCGTACAATCAGCCCCAGCATTTT. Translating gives CASGGPYNQPQHF.

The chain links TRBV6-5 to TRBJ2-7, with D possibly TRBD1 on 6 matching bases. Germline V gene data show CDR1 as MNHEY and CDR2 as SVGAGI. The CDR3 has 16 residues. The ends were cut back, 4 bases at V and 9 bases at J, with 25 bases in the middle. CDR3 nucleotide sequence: TGTGCCAGCAGTTCCCGGGACAATATCTTCCACCGGGGGCAGTACTTC. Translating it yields CASSSRDNIFHRGQYF.

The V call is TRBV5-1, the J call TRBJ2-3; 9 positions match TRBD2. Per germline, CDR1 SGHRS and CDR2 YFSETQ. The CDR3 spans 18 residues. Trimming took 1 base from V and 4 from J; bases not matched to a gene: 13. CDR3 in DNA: TGCGCCAGCAGCTTGTTTGTTAGCGGGAGTGGAGTCCCAGATACGCAGTATTTT. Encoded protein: CASSLFVSGSGVPDTQYF.

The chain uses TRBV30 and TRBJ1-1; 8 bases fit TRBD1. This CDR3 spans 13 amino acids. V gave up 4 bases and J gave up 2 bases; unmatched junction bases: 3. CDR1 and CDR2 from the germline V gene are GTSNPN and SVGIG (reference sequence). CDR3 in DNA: TGTGCCTGGAAAGACAGGGGAAACACTGAAGCTTTCTTT. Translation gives CAWKDRGNTEAFF.

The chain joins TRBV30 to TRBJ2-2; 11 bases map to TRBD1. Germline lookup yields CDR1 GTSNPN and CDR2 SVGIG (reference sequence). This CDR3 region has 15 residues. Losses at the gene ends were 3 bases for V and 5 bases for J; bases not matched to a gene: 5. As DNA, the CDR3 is TGTGCCTGGAGACGGGACAGGGGGGTGACCGGGGAGCTGTTTTTT. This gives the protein CAWRRDRGVTGELFF.

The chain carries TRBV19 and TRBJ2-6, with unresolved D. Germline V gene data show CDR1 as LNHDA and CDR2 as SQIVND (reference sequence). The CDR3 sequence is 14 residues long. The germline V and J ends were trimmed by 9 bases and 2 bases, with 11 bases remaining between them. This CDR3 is CASEPTAGANVLTF. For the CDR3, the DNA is TGTGCCAGCGAACCAACGGCTGGGGCCAACGTCCTGACTTTC.

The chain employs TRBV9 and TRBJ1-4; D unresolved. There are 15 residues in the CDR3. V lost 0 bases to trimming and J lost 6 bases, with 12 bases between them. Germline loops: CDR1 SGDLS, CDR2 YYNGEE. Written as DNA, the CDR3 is TGTGCCAGCAGCGTAGATGGGAGGGTAGATGAAAAACTGTTTTTT. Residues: CASSVDGRVDEKLFF.

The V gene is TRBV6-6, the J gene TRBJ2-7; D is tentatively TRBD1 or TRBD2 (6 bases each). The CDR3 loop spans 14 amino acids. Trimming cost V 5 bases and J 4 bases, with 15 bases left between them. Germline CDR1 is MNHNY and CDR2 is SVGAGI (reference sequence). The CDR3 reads CASSQDRGPYEQYF. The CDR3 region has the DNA TGTGCCAGCAGTCAGGACCGGGGGCCGTACGAGCAGTACTTC.

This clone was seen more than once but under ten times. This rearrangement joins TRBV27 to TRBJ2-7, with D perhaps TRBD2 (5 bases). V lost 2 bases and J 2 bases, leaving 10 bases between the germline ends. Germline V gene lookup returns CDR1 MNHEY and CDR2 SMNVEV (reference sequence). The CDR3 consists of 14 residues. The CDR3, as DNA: TGTGCCAGCAGTTTAACCAGGCGGGCCTACGAGCAGTACTTC. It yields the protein CASSLTRRAYEQYF.

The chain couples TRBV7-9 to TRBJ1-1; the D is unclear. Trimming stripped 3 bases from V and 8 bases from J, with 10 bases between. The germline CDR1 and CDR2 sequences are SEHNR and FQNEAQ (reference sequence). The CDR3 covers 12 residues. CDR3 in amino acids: CASSFSSGEAFF. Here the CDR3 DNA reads TGTGCCAGCAGCTTTTCCTCAGGAGAAGCTTTCTTT. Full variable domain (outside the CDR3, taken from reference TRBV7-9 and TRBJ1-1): DTGVSQNPRHKITKRGQNVTFRCDPISEHNRLYWYRQTLGQGPEFLTYFQNEAQLEKSRLLSDRFSAERPKGSFSTLEIQRTEQGDSAMYLCASSFSSGEAFFGQGTRLTVV.

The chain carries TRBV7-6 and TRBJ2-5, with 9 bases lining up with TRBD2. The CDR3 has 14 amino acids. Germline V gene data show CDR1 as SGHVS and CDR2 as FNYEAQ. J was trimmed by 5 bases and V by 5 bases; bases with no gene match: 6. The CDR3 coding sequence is TGTGCCAGCAGCGTCAGCGGGAGGCTGGAGACCCAGTACTTC. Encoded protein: CASSVSGRLETQYF.

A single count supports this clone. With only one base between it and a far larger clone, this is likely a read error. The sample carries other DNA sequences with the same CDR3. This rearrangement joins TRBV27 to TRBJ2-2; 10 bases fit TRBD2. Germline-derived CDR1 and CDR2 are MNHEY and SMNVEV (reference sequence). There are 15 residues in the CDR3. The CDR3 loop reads CASSLVSGRPGELFF. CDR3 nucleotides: TGTGCCAGCAGTTTAGTTAGCGGGAGGCCCGGGGAGCTATTTTTT.